These 26 T cell receptor beta chains were all obtained from the same sample, sequenced in a study of T cell responses to AZD1222 COVID-19 vaccine. Assay used: immunoSEQ multiplex PCR; TCRdb lists only in-frame clones, some missing. The table records roughly 120,000 clones, roughly nine tenths of them present only once. Source: peripheral blood, taken on day 0 of AZD1222 vaccination. These receptors all come from an adult in good health.

This clone was found a few times. The rearrangement links TRBV7-2 to TRBJ1-4; perhaps TRBD1 as D (6 bases). The CDR3 length is 14 residues. Trimming cost V 0 bases and J 15 bases, with 17 bases left between them. Looked up from germline, CDR1 is SGHTA and CDR2 is FQGNSA. As DNA, the CDR3 is TGTGCCAGCAGCTTAGCGGGAGGGGGACCACAGATGTTTTTT. The encoded protein is CASSLAGGGPQMFF.

This chain connects TRBV5-1 to TRBJ1-4, with 9 bases aligning to TRBD1. The CDR3 totals 14 residues. V shed 4 bases and J 4 bases; nucleotides not matched to a gene: 2. Germline values: CDR1 SGHRS, CDR2 YFSETQ. This chain's CDR3 is CASSGTGLNEKLFF. For the CDR3, the DNA is TGCGCCAGCAGCGGGACAGGGCTTAATGAAAAACTGTTTTTT.

The chain couples TRBV6-1 to TRBJ2-3; D not certain. This CDR3 is 13 amino acids long. Germline CDR1 and CDR2: MNHNS and SASEGT. Trimming took 1 base from V and 5 from J, leaving 7 bases between them. CDR3: CASSEDYVDTQYF. The CDR3 nucleotides read TGTGCCAGCAGTGAAGACTATGTAGATACGCAGTATTTT.

V and J are TRBV4-3 and TRBJ2-7; 13 bases are a match to TRBD2. Germline-derived CDR1 and CDR2 are LGHNA and YSLEER. The V segment lost 3 bases and the J segment 2 bases; nucleotides outside the gene matches: 1. The CDR3 sequence is 15 residues long. The CDR3 coding sequence is TGCGCCAGCAGCCACGGGACTAGCGGGGCCTACGAGCAGTACTTC. Its protein product is CASSHGTSGAYEQYF.

This chain connects TRBV18 to TRBJ2-7, with 13 nucleotides matching TRBD2. The V and J ends lost 3 bases and 2 bases, in that order; junction bases with no gene match: 1. CDR1 and CDR2 from the germline V gene are KGHSH and LQKENI. This CDR3 has 15 amino acids. CDR3 DNA sequence: TGTGCCAGCTCACCGGGACTAGCGGGACCCTACGAGCAGTACTTC. As protein: CASSPGLAGPYEQYF.

The gene calls are TRBV7-2 and TRBJ1-2; D might be TRBD1 (6 bases). V was trimmed by 0 bases and J by 6 bases, leaving 11 bases between them. CDR1 SGHTA and CDR2 FQGNSA come from the germline V gene. The CDR3 is made up of 14 amino acids. DNA of the CDR3: TGTGCCAGCAGCTTAGCCGGGCAGGGGAATGGCTACACCTTC. Protein product: CASSLAGQGNGYTF.

The chain uses TRBV7-2 and TRBJ2-7; 10 positions agree with TRBD1. The CDR3 sequence is 15 residues long. Germline CDR1 and CDR2: SGHTA and FQGNSA. Trimming removed 3 bases from V and 2 bases from J; junction bases left unmatched: 4. The CDR3 nucleotides are TGTGCCAGCAGCTTTGCCGGGACAGGGGCCTACGAGCAGTACTTC. Translation gives CASSFAGTGAYEQYF.

This rearrangement joins TRBV6-1 to TRBJ1-4, with D unresolved. Trimming cost V 3 bases and J 8 bases, with 13 bases left between them. Germline V CDR1 and CDR2: MNHNS, SASEGT. CDR3 length: 14 amino acids. This CDR3 is CASSDLGRGEKLFF. The CDR3 DNA follows: TGTGCCAGCAGTGATCTGGGGAGAGGAGAAAAACTGTTTTTT.

CDR3 in DNA: TGCGCCAGCAGCTTGTCCCCTAGTTACGAGCAGTACTTC. This codes for CASSLSPSYEQYF. This chain joins TRBV5-1 and TRBJ2-7; D not resolved. There are 13 residues in the CDR3. Germline CDR1 is SGHRS and CDR2 is YFSETQ. The V gene lost 1 base and the J gene lost 4 bases, with 9 bases spanning the gap. The whole variable domain, filled in from reference TRBV5-1 and TRBJ2-7, reads KAGVTQTPRYLIKTRGQQVTLSCSPISGHRSVSWYQQTPGQGLQFLFEYFSETQRNKGNFPGRFSGRQFSNSRSEMNVSTLELGDSALYLCASSLSPSYEQYFGPGTRLTVT.

This clone was counted a few times. The V call is TRBV4-3, the J call TRBJ2-2, with D perhaps TRBD1 or TRBD2 (5 bases each). The germline V and J ends were trimmed by 0 bases and 5 bases, with 16 bases remaining between them. Per the germline V gene, CDR1 is LGHNA and CDR2 is YSLEER. CDR3 size: 17 residues. This CDR3 reads CASSQDIVGGGTGELFF. As DNA, the CDR3 is TGCGCCAGCAGCCAAGATATCGTTGGTGGGGGTACCGGGGAGCTGTTTTTT.

The chain couples TRBV19 to TRBJ1-1, with a possible D match to TRBD1 (5 bases). CDR1 is LNHDA and CDR2 is SQIVND in the germline V gene (reference sequence). Trimming removed 3 bases at V and 0 bases at J, with 11 bases between. The CDR3 runs to 15 residues. CDR3: CASSMDKSMNTEAFF. CDR3 in DNA: TGTGCCAGTAGTATGGACAAATCCATGAACACTGAAGCTTTCTTT.

V usage is TRBV5-4 and J usage is TRBJ1-1, with D perhaps matching TRBD1 (5 bases). The CDR3 loop spans 15 amino acids. Trimming removed 3 bases from V and 8 bases from J, with 20 bases in between. Germline values: CDR1 SGHNT, CDR2 YYREEE (reference sequence). CDR3 amino acids: CASSWAGTLPGEAFF. DNA for the CDR3: TGTGCCAGCAGCTGGGCCGGGACGTTGCCGGGCGAAGCTTTCTTT.

V is TRBV10-1 and J is TRBJ2-7; 12 bases are a match to TRBD2. The CDR3 spans 17 residues. Trimming cost V 3 bases and J 1 base; bases outside gene matches: 7. Germline V gives CDR1 WNHNN, CDR2 SYGVQD (reference sequence). CDR3 protein: CASSDPSGGAGSYEQYF. The CDR3 DNA reads TGCGCCAGCAGTGACCCTAGCGGGGGGGCCGGGTCCTACGAGCAGTACTTC.

The chain couples TRBV11-1 to TRBJ1-1; D possibly corresponds to TRBD1 (5 bases). The V gene lost 4 bases and the J gene lost 5 bases, with 11 bases spanning the gap. The germline gives CDR1 SGHAT, CDR2 FQDESV (reference sequence). The CDR3 length is 13 residues. The CDR3 is CASSSRVGTEAFF. The CDR3 nucleotides are TGTGCCAGCAGCTCCAGGGTGGGGACTGAAGCTTTCTTT.

This chain uses TRBV3-1 (or the pseudogene TRBV3-2) with TRBJ2-1, with 11 bases fitting TRBD2. V was clipped by 1 base and J by 8 bases; unmatched bases: 7. Germline values: CDR1 LGHDT, CDR2 YNNKEL (reference sequence). The CDR3 extends over 16 amino acids. For the CDR3, the DNA is TGTGCCAGCAGCCAAGGAACTAGCGGGAGAGGTGATGAGCAGTTCTTC. Its protein is CASSQGTSGRGDEQFF.

The J gene is TRBJ2-1, the V gene TRBV7-9; D may be TRBD2 (5 bases). Trimming removed 5 bases at V and 0 bases at J, with 11 bases between. CDR3 length: 15 residues. Germline V gene data show CDR1 as SEHNR and CDR2 as FQNEAQ (reference sequence). This CDR3 reads CASSNSEVSYNEQFF. The CDR3 nucleotides read TGTGCCAGCAGCAATAGCGAGGTCTCCTACAATGAGCAGTTCTTC. The variable domain in full, with the rest retrieved from reference TRBV7-9 and TRBJ2-1, is DTGVSQNPRHKITKRGQNVTFRCDPISEHNRLYWYRQTLGQGPEFLTYFQNEAQLEKSRLLSDRFSAERPKGSFSTLEIQRTEQGDSAMYLCASSNSEVSYNEQFFGPGTRLTVL.

The count of this clone is one. V usage is TRBV11-3 and J usage is TRBJ2-1; 11 bases align to TRBD1. CDR3 size: 17 residues. J gave up 1 base and V 4 bases, and 6 bases lay outside the gene matches. Germline lookup yields CDR1 SGHNT and CDR2 YENEEA. CDR3 bases: TGTGCCAGCAGCTCCCAGGGACAGGGGGGATCCTACAATGAGCAGTTCTTC. Amino acid sequence: CASSSQGQGGSYNEQFF.

This clone was seen only a few times. This sequence joins TRBV5-1 and TRBJ2-5; TRBD1 matches 12 bases. The V gene's germline CDR1 is SGHRS and CDR2 YFSETQ. Germline trimming cut 2 bases from V and 4 bases from J; bases unmatched to any gene: 6. The CDR3 has 16 amino acids. CDR3 DNA: TGCGCCAGCAGCTTTTCGGGACAGGGGGCGCGAGAGACCCAGTACTTC. This codes for CASSFSGQGARETQYF.

This chain links TRBV5-1 with TRBJ2-1, with 7 positions matching TRBD1. CDR1 is SGHRS, CDR2 YFSETQ, per germline. The CDR3 has 15 residues. Trimming took 1 base from V and 8 from J; bases not matched to a gene: 9. The CDR3 coding sequence is TGCGCCAGCAGCTTGAGGGGGCAGTCCGCGGATGAGCAGTTCTTC. Translated, it gives CASSLRGQSADEQFF.

The gene calls are TRBV7-9 and TRBJ2-1; 10 nucleotides match TRBD2. The CDR3 is made up of 18 amino acids. V dropped 6 bases and J dropped 7; count of bases not matched to a gene: 18. Per the germline V gene, CDR1 is SEHNR and CDR2 is FQNEAQ (reference sequence). This CDR3 is CASSPDASGRARINEQFF. In DNA, the CDR3 is TGTGCCAGCAGTCCTGACGCGAGCGGGAGGGCCAGGATTAATGAGCAGTTCTTC.

The V and J genes are TRBV3-1 (or the pseudogene TRBV3-2) and TRBJ2-3, with 7 bases lining up with TRBD1. The CDR3 totals 15 residues. The V gene end was trimmed by 0 bases and the J gene end by 1 base; junction bases not matched to a gene: 1. The germline CDR1 and CDR2 sequences are LGHDT and YNNKEL (reference sequence). The CDR3 DNA reads as TGTGCCAGCAGCCAAGACGGGACAGGCACAGATACGCAGTATTTT. Amino acids: CASSQDGTGTDTQYF.

This chain links TRBV7-9 with TRBJ2-1; 9 bases map to TRBD2. The V gene's germline CDR1 is SEHNR and CDR2 FQNEAQ (reference sequence). The CDR3 has 14 amino acids. Trimming cost V 4 bases and J 5 bases; bases outside gene matches: 3. The CDR3, as DNA: TGTGCCAGCAGCTCTAGCGGGGAGAACAATGAGCAGTTCTTC. It specifies CASSSSGENNEQFF.

Worth noting for this clone: This specimen includes other DNA sequences encoding the same CDR3. The chain carries TRBV12-3 or TRBV12-4 and TRBJ1-2; possible D gene TRBD1, 6 bases. Trimming took off 5 bases at V and 3 bases at J, with 7 bases between the two ends. This CDR3 has 12 amino acids. This chain's CDR3 is CASSPGDYGYTF. CDR3 nucleotide sequence: TGTGCCAGCAGTCCAGGGGACTATGGCTACACCTTC.

The J gene is TRBJ1-5, the V gene TRBV6-1; a possible D gene is TRBD1 (6 bases). The CDR3 runs to 15 residues. Germline values: CDR1 MNHNS, CDR2 SASEGT. Trimming left V 3 bases short and J 0 bases short, with 9 bases between. The CDR3 nucleotides are TGTGCCAGCAGTGAGCGGACAGTTAGCAATCAGCCCCAGCATTTT. Protein: CASSERTVSNQPQHF.

CDR3 loop: CASVGVNTEAFF. For the CDR3, the DNA is TGTGCCAGCGTTGGGGTAAACACTGAAGCTTTCTTT. V and J are TRBV6-5 and TRBJ1-1; no firm D call. Trimming pared 8 bases from V and 2 bases from J, leaving 9 bases between. The CDR3 is 12 residues long. Germline values: CDR1 MNHEY, CDR2 SVGAGI.

This chain connects TRBV9 to TRBJ2-7; the D gene is possibly TRBD2 (6 bases). This CDR3 region has 16 residues. V shed 5 bases and J shed 7 bases, with 25 bases lying between them. Germline-derived CDR1 and CDR2 are SGDLS and YYNGEE. CDR3 loop: CASSFSGSSRVGEQYF. CDR3 DNA sequence: TGTGCCAGCAGTTTTAGCGGTAGCTCGCGGGTTGGAGAGCAGTACTTC.